Here is one T cell receptor (beta chain) with its context. This entry is derived from a study of shared clonotypes between healthy human individuals. Assay: immunoSEQ multiplex PCR; the TCRdb copy retains only in-frame clones and omits some. The sample carries nearly 750,000 clones, roughly 72% recorded once. Between the trimmed V and J ends, which lost 6 bases and 3 bases, there was a span of 11 bases. The germline gives CDR1 SNHLY, CDR2 FYNNEI. CDR3 length equals 14 residues. The sequenced sample was memory CD4+ T cells sorted from blood. Noted subset: CD45RA-negative fraction. The clonotype originates from a woman under 40 in good health. The chain links TRBV2 to TRBJ2-2; tentatively, D is TRBD2 (6 bases). This CDR3 is CASSPGLYTGELFF. The CDR3, as DNA: TGTGCCAGCAGCCCGGGACTTTACACCGGGGAGCTGTTTTTT.